This T cell receptor beta chain was profiled in a study of control samples from healthy donors and cancer patients. Generated by immunoSEQ multiplex PCR, the TCRdb table keeps only in-frame clones and is missing some. This sample carries some 94,000 clones, roughly nine tenths of them seen once, and the ten largest clones take 8.5% to 10%. The V gene's germline CDR1 is KGHDR and CDR2 SFDVKD. V shed 9 bases, J shed 3 bases, and the junction held 5 bases outside the gene matches. This CDR3 has 15 amino acids. The TCR sequence derives from a woman in her forties or fifties with colorectal cancer. The specimen sequenced was PBMCs. V is TRBV24-1 and J is TRBJ2-2; 11 positions agree with TRBD1. CDR3 coding DNA: TGTGCCACCCAGGACAGGGGGCAGGACACCGGGGAGCTGTTTTTT. It yields the protein CATQDRGQDTGELFF.